The source of this TCR beta chain is a study of somatic mutations in cytotoxic T cells in rheumatoid arthritis. Overall study results and limits: For patients with rheumatoid arthritis, CD8+ clonality went up with age, while healthy controls showed no such change. CD8+ T-cell clonality did not differ significantly between rheumatoid arthritis patients and age-matched healthy controls. The largest CD8+ clone made up over 20% of CD8+ cells in about an eighth of the roughly 65 patients.

Flow cytometry served to check the purity of CD4+ and CD8+ cells, which were isolated by positive magnetic bead selection. The sample holds a few counts of this clone. Its antigen is not identified. Trimming removed 5 bases at V and 2 bases at J, with 7 bases between. Germline loops: CDR1 SGHRS, CDR2 YFSETQ. CDR3 length: 12 amino acids. Method: immunoSEQ multiplex PCR; TCRdb's copy keeps in-frame clones and lacks some. The sample lists approximately 18,000 clones; over 65% were seen once. Sequenced material: CD8+ T cells sorted from blood. The receptor was derived from an adult with rheumatoid arthritis. V is TRBV5-1 and J is TRBJ1-1; D unresolved. The CDR3: CASRDVNTEAFF. CDR3 sequence (DNA): TGCGCCAGCAGGGACGTTAACACTGAAGCTTTCTTT.